These T cell receptor beta chains were read from a single sample in a study of blood T cell repertoires in COVID-19. Clones were read by immunoSEQ multiplex PCR, and TCRdb kept only the in-frame ones, dropping some. This sample has 100,000 to 150,000 clones, with around nine tenths found just once. The specimen was peripheral blood. These receptors came from a woman aged 65 to 85 with COVID-19, enrolled during active disease. CDR3s include the opening cysteine and the closing phenylalanine or tryptophan. Fields, in order: CDR3 protein, CDR3 DNA, J gene, clone size, D gene, V gene. The D gene is left open where the match is weak. Some rows mark clone size as missing; the rest say once, few, many or name a class of expanded clone.

CASRQGANYGYTF	TGTGCCAGCCGACAGGGGGCTAACTATGGCTACACCTTC	TRBJ1-2	.	TRBD1	TRBV19
CAWSVAGTGTDTQYF	TGTGCCTGGAGTGTTGCCGGGACAGGGACAGATACGCAGTATTTT	TRBJ2-3	.	TRBD1	TRBV30
CATSDFSGGITGELFF	TGTGCCACCAGTGATTTTTCAGGGGGAATCACCGGGGAGCTGTTTTTT	TRBJ2-2	.	TRBD1	TRBV24-1
CASSQWAGPDEKLFF	TGTGCCAGCAGCCAATGGGCAGGGCCCGATGAAAAACTGTTTTTT	TRBJ1-4	.	.	TRBV3-1/TRBV3-2
CASSYGGQTPNSPLHF	TGTGCCAGCAGTTACGGGGGACAGACTCCAAATTCACCCCTCCACTTT	TRBJ1-6	once	TRBD1	TRBV6-5
CASSSLVPGLGQETQYF	TGCGCCAGCAGCTCACTAGTGCCGGGACTAGGACAAGAGACCCAGTACTTC	TRBJ2-5	.	TRBD2	TRBV5-1
CASRGRGASRTSTINTGELFF	TGTGCCAGTCGGGGCAGGGGAGCGTCCCGAACCTCGACAATTAACACCGGGGAGCTGTTTTTT	TRBJ2-2	.	.	TRBV19
CASSLLGGSNYGYTF	TGCGCCAGCAGCCTTCTAGGGGGTTCTAACTATGGCTACACCTTC	TRBJ1-2	.	.	TRBV5-1
CASSQGGGLYGYTF	TGCGCCAGCAGCCAAGGGGGGGGACTCTATGGCTACACCTTC	TRBJ1-2	.	.	TRBV5-1
CASKFNRVSNTEAFF	TGTGCCAGTAAGTTTAACAGGGTCTCGAACACTGAAGCTTTCTTT	TRBJ1-1	.	.	TRBV19
CASSYLGRAGELFF	TGTGCCAGCAGTTACCTCGGCAGGGCCGGGGAGCTGTTTTTT	TRBJ2-2	.	.	TRBV6-5
CASHLLEGSSYEQYF	TGTGCCAGCCACCTACTGGAGGGGAGCTCCTACGAGCAGTACTTC	TRBJ2-7	.	.	TRBV5-6
CASSLGDRAQPQHF	TGTGCCAGCAGTTTAGGGGACAGGGCTCAGCCCCAGCATTTT	TRBJ1-5	.	TRBD1	TRBV28
CAIQGQMNTGELFF	TGTGCCATCCAGGGACAGATGAACACCGGGGAGCTGTTTTTT	TRBJ2-2	once	TRBD1	TRBV24-1
CASSQDRDSYGYTF	TGTGCCAGCAGCCAAGATAGGGACAGCTATGGCTACACCTTC	TRBJ1-2	few	TRBD1	TRBV14
CASSHAGGVNNSPLHF	TGTGCCAGCAGCCATGCAGGGGGCGTTAACAATTCACCCCTCCACTTT	TRBJ1-6	few	TRBD1	TRBV3-1/TRBV3-2
CASSQGGGSDEKLFF	TGTGCCAGCAGCCAAGGGGGGGGTAGTGATGAAAAACTGTTTTTT	TRBJ1-4	.	.	TRBV7-2
CASRQQEGNSPLHF	TGTGCCAGCAGGCAACAGGAAGGGAATTCACCCCTCCACTTT	TRBJ1-6	.	.	TRBV6-5
CASSPQQGWAYEQYF	TGCGCCAGCAGCCCTCAACAGGGGTGGGCCTACGAGCAGTACTTC	TRBJ2-7	.	TRBD1	TRBV5-1
CASSPRIAGSYATSTDTQYF	TGTGCCAGCAGCCCAAGGATAGCGGGGAGTTACGCCACTAGCACAGATACGCAGTATTTT	TRBJ2-3	.	TRBD2	TRBV6-6
CASSSSRTGPKANVLTF	TGCGCCAGCAGCTCCTCCCGGACAGGCCCTAAGGCCAACGTCCTGACTTTC	TRBJ2-6	.	TRBD1	TRBV5-1
CASSLPGGPYEQYF	TGTGCCAGCAGTCTCCCGGGGGGGCCCTACGAGCAGTACTTC	TRBJ2-7	.	TRBD2	TRBV2
CASSIIQGAGNTIYF	TGTGCCAGTAGTATTATCCAGGGTGCTGGAAACACCATATATTTT	TRBJ1-3	once	.	TRBV19
CASSQSSTGQETQYF	TGCGCCAGCAGTCAATCTTCGACAGGGCAAGAGACCCAGTACTTC	TRBJ2-5	.	TRBD1	TRBV5-1
CASSGGSGDRQKGLYEQYF	TGTGCCAGCAGCGGAGGGTCGGGGGACCGACAAAAAGGGCTGTACGAGCAGTACTTC	TRBJ2-7	.	.	TRBV12-1
CASTSGQRDTDTQYF	TGTGCCAGTACCTCGGGACAGAGAGACACAGATACGCAGTATTTT	TRBJ2-3	.	TRBD1	TRBV19
CASSPSLGTGSGYTF	TGTGCCAGCTCACCGTCGCTCGGGACAGGGTCTGGCTACACCTTC	TRBJ1-2	.	TRBD1	TRBV18
CASSQDWQGHSGNTIYF	TGCGCCAGCAGCCAAGATTGGCAGGGCCACTCTGGAAACACCATATATTTT	TRBJ1-3	.	.	TRBV4-1
CASSDQGQGPDTQYF	TGTGCCAGCAGTGACCAAGGACAGGGCCCAGATACGCAGTATTTT	TRBJ2-3	.	TRBD1	TRBV6-4
CASGSGGNEKLFF	TGTGCCAGCGGGTCGGGGGGGAATGAAAAACTGTTTTTT	TRBJ1-4	once	.	TRBV7-9
CAWSAGDTQYF	TGTGCCTGGAGTGCAGGAGATACGCAGTATTTT	TRBJ2-3	.	.	TRBV30
CASTMDGASMLNYGYTF	TGTGCCAGTACCATGGATGGGGCTTCCATGTTGAACTATGGCTACACCTTC	TRBJ1-2	.	.	TRBV19
CASSSRLAVNTGELFF	TGTGCCAGCAGCTCCAGACTAGCGGTGAACACCGGGGAGCTGTTTTTT	TRBJ2-2	.	TRBD2	TRBV7-3
CASSLRGSENEKLFF	TGTGCCAGCAGCTTGCGTGGCAGCGAAAATGAAAAACTGTTTTTT	TRBJ1-4	.	.	TRBV5-5
CASSTTGGNQPQHF	TGTGCCAGCAGCACAACAGGGGGGAATCAGCCCCAGCATTTT	TRBJ1-5	.	TRBD1	TRBV7-2
CASKLAGGRSTDTQYF	TGTGCCAGCAAACTAGCGGGGGGGCGGAGCACAGATACGCAGTATTTT	TRBJ2-3	.	TRBD2	TRBV2
CASSKSGGLHNEQFF	TGTGCCAGCAGCAAAAGCGGGGGTCTGCACAATGAGCAGTTCTTC	TRBJ2-1	once	TRBD2	TRBV5-4
CSVGPRLGGTEAFF	TGCAGCGTTGGTCCGAGATTAGGGGGCACTGAAGCTTTCTTT	TRBJ1-1	.	.	TRBV29-1
CASSPFRGSGANVLTF	TGTGCCAGCAGCCCATTTAGGGGGTCCGGGGCCAACGTCCTGACTTTC	TRBJ2-6	.	.	TRBV7-9
CASSLEGHLSPLHF	TGTGCCAGCAGCTTAGAGGGGCACCTATCACCCCTCCACTTT	TRBJ1-6	.	.	TRBV7-2
CASRPSVAATDTQYF	TGTGCCAGCAGGCCGAGTGTGGCGGCAACAGATACGCAGTATTTT	TRBJ2-3	.	.	TRBV4-2
CASSQGLGGGSDTQYF	TGCGCCAGCAGCCAAGGTTTGGGCGGGGGGTCAGATACGCAGTATTTT	TRBJ2-3	.	TRBD2	TRBV4-1
CASSLDGGDTQYF	TGTGCCAGCAGCTTGGATGGCGGAGATACGCAGTATTTT	TRBJ2-3	.	.	TRBV7-9
CASSHSGGADGTGELFF	TGTGCCAGCAGCCACAGCGGGGGGGCCGACGGCACCGGGGAGCTGTTTTTT	TRBJ2-2	.	TRBD2	TRBV9
CASSSPGDPSTDTQYF	TGTGCCAGCAGCTCCCCGGGGGATCCGAGCACAGATACGCAGTATTTT	TRBJ2-3	.	.	TRBV7-9
CASSLWDRDTEAFF	TGTGCCAGTAGCCTCTGGGACAGGGACACTGAAGCTTTCTTT	TRBJ1-1	.	TRBD1	TRBV19
CAWSPRGSHWNSPLHF	TGTGCCTGGAGTCCCCGGGGGTCCCACTGGAATTCACCCCTCCACTTT	TRBJ1-6	.	.	TRBV30